This T cell receptor (beta chain) was recorded in a study of CD8 T cells in ankylosing spondylitis (dated by TCRdb to between 2016 and 2019). In the study overall: The study set out to find disease-linked TCR variants by profiling T cell receptor beta repertoires in ankylosing spondylitis patients and healthy donors. In total, the full study cohort was made up of some 110 healthy donors and 25 or so ankylosing spondylitis patients. Samples of peripheral blood were taken, and for ankylosing spondylitis patients, synovial fluid was collected as well. What the work shows at the level of the full study, not this receptor alone: The disease-linked clones were reported as significantly enriched in matched synovial fluid samples from ankylosing spondylitis patients. A TCR beta motif of several highly homologous amino acid variants appeared characteristic of blood from ankylosing spondylitis patients. Some TCR beta motif variants had previously been reported in synovial fluid and blood of reactive arthritis patients, which suggested common disease-initiation mechanisms. In peripheral blood, the disease-linked clones were found at relatively low frequencies and had a CD8+ phenotype.

CDR1 is given as SGHRS and CDR2 as YFSETQ, both from the germline V gene. The junction carries 9 bases between V and J, which are trimmed by 0 bases and 3 bases respectively. CDR3 length: 14 amino acids, cysteine to phenylalanine. Only the CDR3 part of the read is kept: 42 bases, read in frame from the first base. TCRdb shows the sequencer as Illumina HiSeq 2500. Quantitative 5'-RACE with molecular barcodes was the method used to prepare the TCR beta libraries. In the original analysis: To identify disease-linked TCR variants, a new computational method was used, one built on a probabilistic model of VDJ rearrangement. The public reads were quality trimmed at Q25 with fastp and then assembled into clones with MiXCR by TCRdb, keeping productive beta chains. Under each unique CDR3 protein, matching rows form one entry showing the most common genes and DNA. It is TCRdb's table, rather than the study itself, that gives the V and J calls and clone size. The sample yields around 770,000 distinct CDR3 sequences; 15% to 20% were counted once. About 20% of the sample belongs to the ten largest clones.

This clonotype was seen more than once but under ten times. This receptor's antigen is unknown. No base-level quality is on record; no much larger clone is a single base apart. This TCR derives from a male donor with ankylosing spondylitis. The rearranged segments are TRBV5-1 and TRBJ1-1, with TRBD1 as a weak D call on 5 bases. Sequencing input: blood, either unsorted or a sorted T cell fraction (not recorded which). The CDR3 is CASSLEGWDTEAFF. The nucleotides read TGCGCCAGCAGCTTGGAGGGGTGGGACACTGAAGCTTTCTTT.